These 23 T cell receptor beta chains originate from one sample sequenced in a study of STAT5B mutations in CD4+ large granular lymphocyte leukemia (dated 2022 in TCRdb). Library preparation used the immunoSEQ multiplex PCR assay. Entries here come from immuneACCESS through TCRdb and include only in-frame sequences with V and J called. Some clones fail to appear in such tables; in the studies checked, an unresolved V gene covers under half of the shortfall, and the cause of the remainder is unknown. The sample records 30,000 to 35,000 clones, around 89% of which are singletons. The top ten hold 0.97% of the sample. The sequencing sample was made of CD4+ T cells from blood buffy coats. The receptors were sampled from a human donor in good health.

The genes are TRBV6-5 and TRBJ1-5, with a tentative D call TRBD1 (6 bases). The V end was cut by 6 bases, the J end by 7 bases, with 10 bases between. The CDR3 totals 12 residues. Germline CDR1 MNHEY, CDR2 SVGAGI. The CDR3 here is CASRSGVQPQHF. CDR3 in DNA: TGTGCCAGCAGGTCAGGGGTCCAGCCCCAGCATTTT.

The rearrangement joins TRBV9 to TRBJ2-5, with 8 bases identical to TRBD2. Losses at the gene ends were 7 bases for V and 0 bases for J; bases not matched to a gene: 14. This CDR3 is built from 17 residues. Germline V gene sequence: CDR1 SGDLS, CDR2 YYNGEE. Here the CDR3 DNA reads TGTGCCAGCGCGGGGAGCGGGGGAGATACTTACCAAGAGACCCAGTACTTC. This encodes CASAGSGGDTYQETQYF.

The J gene is TRBJ1-1, the V gene TRBV6-1; TRBD1 matches 9 bases. The CDR3 covers 14 residues. Germline loops: CDR1 MNHNS, CDR2 SASEGT. The trim removed 7 bases at V and 5 bases at J, leaving 8 bases unmatched. The CDR3 spells CASTNRGPGTEAFF. CDR3 sequence (DNA): TGTGCCAGCACCAACAGGGGGCCGGGGACTGAAGCTTTCTTT.

The rearrangement links TRBV4-1 to TRBJ1-2; D is possibly TRBD1 (6 bases). Germline V gene data show CDR1 as MGHRA and CDR2 as YSYEKL. The CDR3 loop spans 16 amino acids. Deletions cut 4 bases from V and 1 base from J, with 16 bases between. The CDR3 reads CASSRGPTGSNYGYTF. CDR3 bases: TGCGCCAGCAGCCGAGGACCGACAGGCAGTAACTATGGCTACACCTTC.

V and J are TRBV14 and TRBJ2-7; 9 bases are a match to TRBD1. Looked up from germline, CDR1 is SGHDN and CDR2 is FVKESK. The CDR3 consists of 16 residues. V dropped 2 bases and J dropped 6; count of bases not matched to a gene: 11. The CDR3 sequence: CASSQNPGTGTGEQYF. The CDR3 DNA sequence: TGTGCCAGCAGCCAAAATCCTGGGACAGGGACAGGCGAGCAGTACTTC.

This clone appeared a few times. The junction departs from germline at one end; a sequencing error may be responsible. The chain carries TRBV7-7 and TRBJ1-1, with TRBD1 identical over 8 bases. The CDR3 is made up of 9 amino acids. Germline V CDR1 and CDR2: SSHAT, FNYEAQ (reference sequence). CDR3 nucleotides: TGTGCTAGCAGGGGGCTTGCTTTCTTT. Translation gives CASRGLAFF.

J is TRBJ2-1 and V is TRBV29-1; TRBD1 matches at 10 bases. With V trimmed by 7 bases and J by 5 bases, 5 bases remained unmatched. Germline V gives CDR1 SQVTM, CDR2 ANQGSEA. The CDR3 has 13 residues. CDR3 sequence (DNA): TGCAGCGCCCGACAGGGGGCGGACAATGAGCAGTTCTTC. The encoded protein is CSARQGADNEQFF.

This chain connects TRBV5-1 to TRBJ1-4, with D unresolved. From germline, CDR1 is SGHRS and CDR2 YFSETQ. This CDR3 spans 14 amino acids. V was pared by 5 bases and J by 0 bases, with 8 bases between. CDR3 sequence (DNA): TGCGCCAGCAGATTAGACACAACTAATGAAAAACTGTTTTTT. It specifies CASRLDTTNEKLFF.

This clone was recorded once. The chain uses TRBV6-5 and TRBJ2-1; TRBD2 aligns across 8 bases. The CDR3 has 15 amino acids. Germline V CDR1 and CDR2: MNHEY, SVGAGI. V shed 4 bases and J 0 bases; nucleotides not matched to a gene: 2. The CDR3 reads CASSSGTSSYNEQFF. The CDR3 DNA follows: TGTGCCAGCAGTTCCGGGACTAGCTCCTACAATGAGCAGTTCTTC.

CDR3 DNA: TGTGCCAGCAGTGATCCCTTGGGGACCCTTGAAAAACTGTTTTTT. It codes for CASSDPLGTLEKLFF. The V call is TRBV25-1, the J call TRBJ1-4, with D perhaps matching TRBD1 (5 bases). Trimming pared 3 bases from V and 7 bases from J, leaving 15 bases between. The CDR3 spans 15 residues. Germline loops: CDR1 MGHDK, CDR2 SYGVNS.

The chain combines TRBV9 with TRBJ1-2; no clear D. V shed 0 bases and J shed 4 bases, with 4 bases lying between them. CDR3 length equals 12 residues. Germline lookup yields CDR1 SGDLS and CDR2 YYNGEE. The CDR3 DNA follows: TGTGCCAGCAGCGTAGATGTCTATGGCTACACCTTC. Protein product: CASSVDVYGYTF.

This chain links TRBV29-1 with TRBJ1-4, with TRBD1 identical over 7 bases. The CDR3 length is 14 residues. The trim removed 6 bases at V and 6 bases at J, leaving 10 bases unmatched. Germline values: CDR1 SQVTM, CDR2 ANQGSEA. CDR3 coding DNA: TGCAGCGTCTCAGGGGGGTCCGGTGATGAAAAACTGTTTTTT. It codes for CSVSGGSGDEKLFF.

V usage is TRBV5-6 and J usage is TRBJ2-6; 7 bases fit TRBD1. V shed 0 bases and J 0 bases; nucleotides not matched to a gene: 6. Germline loops: CDR1 SGHDT, CDR2 YYEEEE. This CDR3 comprises 18 residues. CDR3 DNA: TGTGCCAGCAGCTTGGTCCGGGACAGTGACTCTGGGGCCAACGTCCTGACTTTC. It is translated as CASSLVRDSDSGANVLTF.

This clone was seen only once. The V gene is TRBV7-9, the J gene TRBJ2-5; a weak D match, TRBD1 (6 bases). CDR1 and CDR2 from the germline V gene are SEHNR and FQNEAQ (reference sequence). V shed 1 base and J shed 4 bases, with 13 bases lying between them. The CDR3 spans 15 residues. The CDR3 is CASSLGWTVIETQYF. DNA of the CDR3: TGTGCCAGCAGCTTAGGCTGGACAGTCATAGAGACCCAGTACTTC.

The rearrangement joins TRBV14 to TRBJ1-1; possibly TRBD1 for D (5 bases). The V and J ends lost 0 bases and 0 bases respectively, with 17 bases between them. The CDR3 is 18 residues long. CDR1 is SGHDN, CDR2 FVKESK, per germline. The chain's CDR3 is CASSQEWGGTPMNTEAFF. The DNA of the CDR3 is TGTGCCAGCAGCCAAGAATGGGGGGGAACACCGATGAACACTGAAGCTTTCTTT.

CDR3 amino acids: CASSLAPGQGGNTIYF. The DNA for the CDR3 is TGTGCCAGCAGCTTAGCCCCGGGACAGGGAGGAAACACCATATATTTT. The chain links TRBV7-2 to TRBJ1-3; the match to TRBD1 covers 9 bases. The germline gives CDR1 SGHTA, CDR2 FQGNSA. CDR3 length: 16 amino acids. V lost 0 bases and J lost 4; bases outside the gene matches: 4.

This chain connects TRBV5-4 to TRBJ2-3; 10 bases match TRBD2. The CDR3 covers 17 residues. Germline assignment: CDR1 SGHNT and CDR2 YYREEE (reference sequence). V shed 1 base, J shed 4 bases, and the junction held 9 bases outside the gene matches. The chain's CDR3 is CASSLRLAGVGADTQYF. The CDR3 bases are TGTGCCAGCAGCTTGAGGCTAGCGGGAGTGGGCGCAGATACGCAGTATTTT.

The chain combines TRBV5-1 with TRBJ1-3, with 7 bases matching TRBD1. The CDR3 covers 13 residues. Per the germline V gene, CDR1 is SGHRS and CDR2 is YFSETQ. Trimming at V came to 3 bases and at J to 4 bases, leaving 1 base not matched to a gene. The DNA of the CDR3 is TGCGCCAGCAGCTCGGGACAGGGAAACACCATATATTTT. Its protein product is CASSSGQGNTIYF.

The rearrangement joins TRBV6-4 to TRBJ2-3; D is unresolved. Per germline, CDR1 MRHNA and CDR2 SNTAGT. V shed 0 bases and J shed 6 bases, with 19 bases lying between them. The CDR3 loop spans 17 amino acids. CDR3 nucleotides: TGTGCCAGCAGTGACTCGACGGGTAGTCCTCTTGGGGATACGCAGTATTTT. Translation: CASSDSTGSPLGDTQYF.

Only one count was recorded for this clone. The rearrangement links TRBV19 to TRBJ1-1; D not certain. CDR3 length: 13 residues. V was cut by 7 bases and J by 4 bases, with 13 bases left in between. Germline CDR1 and CDR2: LNHDA and SQIVND (reference sequence). CDR3 protein: CASNLTPGTEAFF. For the CDR3, the DNA is TGTGCCAGTAACCTCACCCCCGGCACTGAAGCTTTCTTT.

The V gene is TRBV6-5, the J gene TRBJ1-3; D is possibly TRBD1 (5 bases). Germline V gives CDR1 MNHEY, CDR2 SVGAGI. With 0 bases removed from V and 8 bases from J, the gap between germline ends came to 14 bases. This CDR3 is 15 amino acids long. CDR3 residues: CASSYSMGPGYTIYF. The CDR3 DNA reads as TGTGCCAGCAGTTACTCAATGGGGCCGGGTTACACCATATATTTT.

This clone occurred a few times. The chain employs TRBV11-2 and TRBJ1-2; tentatively, D is TRBD1 (6 bases). The V end lost 1 base, the J end lost 0 bases, and 18 bases lay between the germline ends. CDR1 SGHAT and CDR2 FQNNGV come from the germline V gene. The CDR3 extends over 18 amino acids. CDR3: CASSLVAGGQKTNYGYTF. In nucleotides, the CDR3 is TGTGCCAGCAGCTTAGTGGCTGGGGGGCAGAAAACTAACTATGGCTACACCTTC.

The V gene is TRBV4-1, the J gene TRBJ1-1, with 7 bases lining up with TRBD1. Trimming at V came to 2 bases and at J to 1 base, leaving 13 bases not matched to a gene. The CDR3 contains 18 residues. CDR1 is MGHRA, CDR2 YSYEKL, per germline. CDR3 protein: CASSQLLGGNRGNTEAFF. CDR3 DNA sequence: TGCGCCAGCAGCCAATTACTAGGGGGCAACCGCGGGAACACTGAAGCTTTCTTT.